This TCR beta chain was captured in a study of T cells in Graves' hyperthyroidism and ophthalmopathy. Study-level background: Peripheral blood collection took place at initial diagnosis, before any treatment.

TCR beta CDR3 region amplification was performed from RNA transcripts. When the TCR CDR3 underwent first-round RT-PCR, the HTBI primer set was used. TCRdb reprocessed the multiplex PCR reads with MiXCR, giving one entry per CDR3 protein. The data show just under 750,000 distinct CDR3 sequences, approximately 36% seen once. Worth noting for this clonotype: The antigen remains undetermined.

Notes on the study in general: Most expanded thyroid clonotypes above 0.001 recurred in blood. The model's output predicted ophthalmopathy at a median of around 7 months prior to onset.

Germline CDR1 and CDR2: LNHDA and SQIVND (reference sequence). CDR3 length: 14 residues. V lost 2 bases and J lost 0, with 7 bases in between. Aged 18 to 65, the patients had hyperthyroidism that was newly diagnosed and had lasted under 2 months. The TCR was taken from a woman aged 40 to 55 with Graves' hyperthyroidism. This chain connects TRBV19 to TRBJ1-2; weak D call: TRBD1 (5 bases). Sequencing was done on a sample of blood. For the CDR3, the DNA is TGTGCCAGTAGTATACCACAGGCTAACTATGGCTACACCTTC. It specifies CASSIPQANYGYTF.